This T cell receptor (beta chain) was sequenced for a study of a mutant IDH1 vaccine in newly diagnosed glioma. As for the study in general: With temozolomide cycles, or 4-6 weeks after radiotherapy alone, vaccination was started.

General study findings and limits: Apparently unrelated to pseudoprogression were changes in the top peripheral T cell clonotypes.

This clone was seen once. The target antigen is unknown. The germline V and J ends were trimmed by 4 bases and 6 bases, with 14 bases remaining between them. This CDR3 comprises 14 residues. Per the germline V gene, CDR1 is SGDLS and CDR2 is YYNGEE. TCRdb's table, derived via immunoSEQ multiplex PCR, lists solely in-frame clones and lacks some. This repertoire shows about 74,000 clones, about 87% found once; its top ten account for 2% to 2.5%. Time point denoted: week 35, safety follow-up. Vaccinated patients received 300 ug of mutant IDH1 20-mer peptide per dose, with topical imiquimod. Material: PBMCs, obtained from a glioma patient whose treatment included an IDH1 peptide vaccine. The J gene is TRBJ2-1, the V gene TRBV9; D is uncertain. This TCR came from a man aged 30 to 45 with glioma. This CDR3 reads CASSLDPQINEQFF. The CDR3, as DNA: TGTGCCAGCAGCCTAGACCCCCAGATCAATGAGCAGTTCTTC.